This paragraph reports one TCR beta chain. What it recognizes is unknown. The sample originates from a study of cytomegalovirus exposure and HLA in healthy donors. Study as a whole: Clustering assigned approximately 78% of the 350 to 450 genotyped donors to the Caucasian-associated ancestry cluster. Study results and caveats: Of the V segments, some could not be distinguished, including TRBV6-2 and TRBV6-3, and were excluded. The study flagged roughly 150 TCR beta chains as cytomegalovirus-associated. In a later analysis, the majority of CMV-associated beta chains seemingly showed HLA restriction.

PCR employed 60 Vbeta and 13 Jbeta primers. Clones were sequenced by immunoSEQ multiplex PCR, and TCRdb holds only the in-frame ones, with some missing. The table includes some 160,000 clones, roughly 80% detected once. CDR1 and CDR2 from the germline V gene are GTSNPN and SVGIG (reference sequence). This CDR3 is built from 15 residues. Trimming took 2 bases from V and 7 from J; bases not matched to a gene: 6. Sample: PBMCs. The receptor's source is a male donor in good health and CMV-seropositive. This chain joins TRBV30 and TRBJ2-4; 12 bases map to TRBD2. In DNA, the CDR3 is TGTGCCTGGAGTCAGACTAGCGGGAGAATCAACATTCAGTACTTC. Translated, it gives CAWSQTSGRINIQYF.